This is a list of T cell receptor beta chains from one sample in a study of T cells in Graves' hyperthyroidism and ophthalmopathy. TCRdb fed the multiplex PCR reads into MiXCR, producing one record per CDR3 protein. The data show 610,000 or so distinct CDR3 sequences, around 42% seen once. Source material: peripheral blood or thyroid tissue (not recorded which). The receptor source for this set is a woman aged 18-29 years with Graves' hyperthyroidism. Each CDR3 is given with its conserved first and last residue. D genes are given only for firm matches. Clone size is stated in some rows and not others, as once, few, many or a class when expanded.

D gene: NA
V gene: TRBV30
J gene: TRBJ1-5
clone size: few
CDR3 protein: CAWSPRRIGNQPQHF
CDR3 DNA: TGTGCCTGGAGTCCCCGGAGAATAGGCAATCAGCCCCAGCATTTT

D gene: TRBD1
V gene: TRBV6-2/TRBV6-3
J gene: TRBJ2-7
clone size: many
CDR3 protein: CASSALPGTGDYEQYF
CDR3 DNA: TGTGCCAGCAGTGCGCTACCCGGGACAGGGGACTACGAGCAGTACTTC

D gene: NA
V gene: TRBV7-2
J gene: TRBJ2-7
clone size: many
CDR3 protein: CASSRELSTYEQYF
CDR3 DNA: TGTGCCAGCAGCCGCGAACTAAGTACGTACGAGCAGTACTTC

D gene: NA
V gene: TRBV29-1
J gene: TRBJ2-7
clone size: NA
CDR3 protein: CRPSQQAAYEQYF
CDR3 DNA: TGCAGACCGTCCCAGCAGGCAGCCTACGAGCAGTACTTC

D gene: NA
V gene: TRBV18
J gene: TRBJ2-5
clone size: NA
CDR3 protein: CASSRGQKETQYF
CDR3 DNA: TGTGCCAGCTCACGCGGACAGAAAGAGACCCAGTACTTC

D gene: NA
V gene: TRBV7-9
J gene: TRBJ2-3
clone size: many
CDR3 protein: CASRADTDTQYF
CDR3 DNA: TGTGCCAGCAGGGCGGACACAGATACGCAGTATTTT

D gene: NA
V gene: TRBV11-2
J gene: TRBJ2-3
clone size: few
CDR3 protein: CASSGTFTDTQYF
CDR3 DNA: TGTGCCAGCAGCGGGACTTTCACAGATACGCAGTATTTT

D gene: TRBD2
V gene: TRBV29-1
J gene: TRBJ2-7
clone size: NA
CDR3 protein: CSVDGTSAEQYF
CDR3 DNA: TGCAGCGTGGACGGGACTAGCGCCGAGCAGTACTTC

D gene: TRBD2
V gene: TRBV6-6
J gene: TRBJ2-5
clone size: NA
CDR3 protein: CASSYPASGGQETQYF
CDR3 DNA: TGTGCCAGCAGTTACCCTGCTAGCGGGGGGCAAGAGACCCAGTACTTC

D gene: NA
V gene: TRBV4-1
J gene: TRBJ2-6
clone size: NA
CDR3 protein: CASSFRRGANVLTF
CDR3 DNA: TGTGCCAGCAGCTTTCGAAGGGGGGCCAACGTCCTGACTTTC

D gene: NA
V gene: TRBV9
J gene: TRBJ2-5
clone size: NA
CDR3 protein: CASSVESQYF
CDR3 DNA: TGTGCCAGCAGCGTAGAGTCCCAGTACTTC

D gene: NA
V gene: TRBV20-1
J gene: TRBJ1-2
clone size: many
CDR3 protein: CSARGEVSSNYGYTF
CDR3 DNA: TGCAGTGCTAGAGGGGAGGTTAGCTCGAACTATGGCTACACCTTC

D gene: TRBD1
V gene: TRBV20-1
J gene: TRBJ2-5
clone size: many
CDR3 protein: CSAHVDRASQTQYF
CDR3 DNA: TGCAGTGCTCACGTGGACAGGGCGTCCCAGACCCAGTACTTC

D gene: NA
V gene: TRBV20-1
J gene: TRBJ1-5
clone size: NA
CDR3 protein: CSAPIAGRKTQHF
CDR3 DNA: TGCAGTGCTCCAATAGCGGGACGCAAGACCCAGCATTTT

D gene: NA
V gene: TRBV20-1
J gene: TRBJ1-5
clone size: NA
CDR3 protein: CSAWEGGEEPQHF
CDR3 DNA: TGCAGTGCTTGGGAGGGGGGCGAAGAGCCCCAGCATTTT

D gene: NA
V gene: TRBV20-1
J gene: TRBJ2-6
clone size: few
CDR3 protein: CSARARVSGANVLTF
CDR3 DNA: TGCAGTGCTAGAGCCAGGGTCTCTGGGGCCAACGTCCTGACTTTC

D gene: NA
V gene: TRBV5-8
J gene: TRBJ1-5
clone size: many
CDR3 protein: CASSFQGDVQPQHF
CDR3 DNA: TGTGCCAGCAGCTTCCAAGGGGATGTTCAGCCCCAGCATTTT

D gene: NA
V gene: TRBV5-1
J gene: TRBJ1-5
clone size: many
CDR3 protein: CASSLHRGQHF
CDR3 DNA: TGCGCCAGCAGCTTACATCGGGGACAGCATTTT

D gene: TRBD1
V gene: TRBV29-1
J gene: TRBJ2-7
clone size: many
CDR3 protein: CSAGGPGQGYEQYF
CDR3 DNA: TGCAGCGCCGGGGGGCCGGGACAGGGATACGAGCAGTACTTC

D gene: NA
V gene: TRBV28
J gene: TRBJ1-4
clone size: many
CDR3 protein: CASRPGWGGEKLFF
CDR3 DNA: TGTGCCAGCAGGCCCGGCTGGGGCGGCGAAAAACTGTTTTTT

D gene: NA
V gene: TRBV7-3
J gene: TRBJ2-5
clone size: NA
CDR3 protein: CASSFTGSETQYF
CDR3 DNA: TGTGCCAGCAGCTTTACAGGGTCCGAGACCCAGTACTTC

D gene: NA
V gene: TRBV18
J gene: TRBJ1-6
clone size: many
CDR3 protein: CASSPLWGSPLHF
CDR3 DNA: TGTGCCAGCTCACCCCTTTGGGGGTCACCCCTCCACTTT

D gene: NA
V gene: TRBV7-8
J gene: TRBJ1-1
clone size: NA
CDR3 protein: CASSQDSHTEAFF
CDR3 DNA: TGTGCCAGCAGCCAGGACAGCCACACTGAAGCTTTCTTT

D gene: TRBD1
V gene: TRBV5-1
J gene: TRBJ1-4
clone size: NA
CDR3 protein: CASSLLGGYLVATNEKLFF
CDR3 DNA: TGCGCCAGCAGCTTGTTAGGGGGCTACCTAGTTGCAACTAATGAAAAACTGTTTTTT

D gene: NA
V gene: TRBV19
J gene: TRBJ1-1
clone size: many
CDR3 protein: CASTLGRMSEAFF
CDR3 DNA: TGTGCCAGTACCCTGGGAAGGATGTCTGAAGCTTTCTTT

D gene: NA
V gene: TRBV19
J gene: TRBJ2-5
clone size: many
CDR3 protein: CASSGRVGETQYF
CDR3 DNA: TGTGCCAGTTCGGGTAGAGTTGGAGAGACCCAGTACTTC

D gene: TRBD1
V gene: TRBV18
J gene: TRBJ2-7
clone size: few
CDR3 protein: CASSPGRDRGYEQYF
CDR3 DNA: TGTGCCAGCTCACCAGGGCGAGACAGGGGATACGAGCAGTACTTC

D gene: NA
V gene: TRBV29-1
J gene: TRBJ1-1
clone size: NA
CDR3 protein: CSSGQQGNTEAFF
CDR3 DNA: TGCAGCTCAGGGCAACAGGGGAACACTGAAGCTTTCTTT

D gene: TRBD1
V gene: TRBV6-1
J gene: TRBJ2-7
clone size: NA
CDR3 protein: CASSGPGGGEQYF
CDR3 DNA: TGTGCCAGCAGTGGCCCAGGGGGTGGGGAGCAGTACTTC

D gene: NA
V gene: TRBV7-9
J gene: TRBJ1-1
clone size: many
CDR3 protein: CASSSLRARNTEAFF
CDR3 DNA: TGTGCCAGCAGCTCCCTCAGGGCGAGGAACACTGAAGCTTTCTTT

D gene: NA
V gene: TRBV12-3/TRBV12-4
J gene: TRBJ2-7
clone size: NA
CDR3 protein: CASSPPGTPSYEQYF
CDR3 DNA: TGTGCCAGCAGTCCCCCCGGGACACCCTCCTACGAGCAGTACTTC

D gene: NA
V gene: TRBV11-1
J gene: TRBJ2-7
clone size: NA
CDR3 protein: CASSLARSDEQYF
CDR3 DNA: TGCGCCAGCAGCTTAGCGAGGAGCGACGAGCAGTACTTC

D gene: NA
V gene: TRBV7-9
J gene: TRBJ1-2
clone size: NA
CDR3 protein: CASSPPPPIPFGYTF
CDR3 DNA: TGTGCCAGCAGCCCCCCCCCCCCCATCCCCTTCGGCTACACCTTC

D gene: NA
V gene: TRBV2
J gene: TRBJ2-5
clone size: NA
CDR3 protein: CASKEEVGNQPQYF
CDR3 DNA: TGTGCCAGCAAGGAGGAAGTGGGCAATCAGCCCCAGTACTTC

D gene: NA
V gene: TRBV20-1
J gene: TRBJ1-6
clone size: many
CDR3 protein: CSARRRGKYNSPLHF
CDR3 DNA: TGCAGTGCTAGGCGGAGGGGCAAATATAATTCACCCCTCCACTTT

D gene: NA
V gene: TRBV7-3
J gene: TRBJ1-1
clone size: many
CDR3 protein: CASSLFPSMGDTEAFF
CDR3 DNA: TGTGCCAGCAGCTTATTCCCATCAATGGGGGACACTGAAGCTTTCTTT

D gene: NA
V gene: TRBV4-1
J gene: TRBJ2-7
clone size: many
CDR3 protein: CASSQGLFSSYEQYF
CDR3 DNA: TGCGCCAGCAGCCAAGGACTATTCAGCTCCTACGAGCAGTACTTC

D gene: TRBD1
V gene: TRBV19
J gene: TRBJ2-7
clone size: NA
CDR3 protein: CASSIAPGQGSYEQYF
CDR3 DNA: TGTGCCAGTAGTATAGCTCCGGGACAGGGATCGTACGAGCAGTACTTC

D gene: NA
V gene: TRBV25-1
J gene: TRBJ1-4
clone size: many
CDR3 protein: CASSEFEGEKLFF
CDR3 DNA: TGTGCCAGCAGTGAATTTGAAGGGGAAAAACTGTTTTTT

D gene: TRBD1
V gene: TRBV20-1
J gene: TRBJ1-3
clone size: NA
CDR3 protein: CSAPRDRVSGNTIYF
CDR3 DNA: TGCAGTGCCCCCCGGGACAGGGTCTCTGGAAACACCATATATTTT